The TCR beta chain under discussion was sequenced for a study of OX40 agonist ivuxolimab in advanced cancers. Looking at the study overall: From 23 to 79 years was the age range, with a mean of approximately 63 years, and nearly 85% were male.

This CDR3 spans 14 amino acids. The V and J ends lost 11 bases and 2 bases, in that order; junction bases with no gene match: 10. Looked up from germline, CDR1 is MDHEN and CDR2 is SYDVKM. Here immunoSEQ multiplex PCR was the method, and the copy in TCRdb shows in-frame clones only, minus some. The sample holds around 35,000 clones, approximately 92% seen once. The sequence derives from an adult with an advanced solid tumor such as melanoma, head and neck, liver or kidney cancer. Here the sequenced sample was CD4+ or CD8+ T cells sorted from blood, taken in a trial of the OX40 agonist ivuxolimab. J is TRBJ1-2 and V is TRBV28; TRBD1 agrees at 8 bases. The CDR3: CAVNRGYGNYGYTF. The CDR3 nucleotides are TGTGCCGTTAACAGGGGGTATGGCAACTATGGCTACACCTTC.